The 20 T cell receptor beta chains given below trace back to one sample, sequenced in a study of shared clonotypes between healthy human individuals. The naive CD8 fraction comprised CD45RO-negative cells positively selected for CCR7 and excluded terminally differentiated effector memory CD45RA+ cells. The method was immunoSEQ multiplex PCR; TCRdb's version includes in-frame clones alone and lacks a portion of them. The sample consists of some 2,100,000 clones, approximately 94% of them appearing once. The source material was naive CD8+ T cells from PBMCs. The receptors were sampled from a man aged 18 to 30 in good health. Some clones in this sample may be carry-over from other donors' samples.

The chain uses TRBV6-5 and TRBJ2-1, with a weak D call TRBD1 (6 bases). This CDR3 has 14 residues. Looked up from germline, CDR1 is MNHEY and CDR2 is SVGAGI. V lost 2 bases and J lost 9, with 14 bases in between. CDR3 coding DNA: TGTGCCAGCAGTTACATAGGGGGAATGGTTGAGCAGTTCTTC. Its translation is CASSYIGGMVEQFF.

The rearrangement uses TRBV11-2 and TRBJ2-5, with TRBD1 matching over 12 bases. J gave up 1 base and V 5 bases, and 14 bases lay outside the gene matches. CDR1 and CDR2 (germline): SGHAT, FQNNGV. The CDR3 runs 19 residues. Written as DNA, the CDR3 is TGTGCCAGCAGCCCACGTGGGGACAGGGGGCGAATCGGCCAAGAGACCCAGTACTTC. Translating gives CASSPRGDRGRIGQETQYF.

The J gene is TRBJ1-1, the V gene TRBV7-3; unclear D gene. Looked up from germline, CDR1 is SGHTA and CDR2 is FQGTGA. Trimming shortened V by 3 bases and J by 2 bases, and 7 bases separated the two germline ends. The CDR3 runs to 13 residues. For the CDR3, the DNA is TGTGCCAGCAGCTTTGGGAAAAACACTGAAGCTTTCTTT. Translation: CASSFGKNTEAFF.

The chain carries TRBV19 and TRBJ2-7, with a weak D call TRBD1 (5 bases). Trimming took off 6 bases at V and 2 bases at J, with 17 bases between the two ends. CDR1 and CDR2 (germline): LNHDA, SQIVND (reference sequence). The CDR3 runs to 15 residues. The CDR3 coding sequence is TGTGCCAGTAGCGCCTACCAGGGCCGGGCCTACGAGCAGTACTTC. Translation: CASSAYQGRAYEQYF.

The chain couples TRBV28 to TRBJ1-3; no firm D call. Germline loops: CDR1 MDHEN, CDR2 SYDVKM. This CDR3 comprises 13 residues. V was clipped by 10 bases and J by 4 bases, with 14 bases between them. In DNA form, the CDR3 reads TGTGCCACACTGGGCCTAGCGGGAAACACCATATATTTT. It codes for CATLGLAGNTIYF.

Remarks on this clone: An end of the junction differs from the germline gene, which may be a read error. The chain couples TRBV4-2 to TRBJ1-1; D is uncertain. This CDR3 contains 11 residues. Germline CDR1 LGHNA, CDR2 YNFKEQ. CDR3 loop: CASSQDARPDF. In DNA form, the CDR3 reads TGTGCCAGCAGCCAAGATGCTAGGCCAGACTTT.

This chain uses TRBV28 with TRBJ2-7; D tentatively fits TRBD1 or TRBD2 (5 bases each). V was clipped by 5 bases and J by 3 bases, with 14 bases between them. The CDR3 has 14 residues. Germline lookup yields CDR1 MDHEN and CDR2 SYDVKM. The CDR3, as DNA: TGTGCCAGCAGTAGCAGGGACGTCTACTACGAGCAGTACTTC. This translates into CASSSRDVYYEQYF.

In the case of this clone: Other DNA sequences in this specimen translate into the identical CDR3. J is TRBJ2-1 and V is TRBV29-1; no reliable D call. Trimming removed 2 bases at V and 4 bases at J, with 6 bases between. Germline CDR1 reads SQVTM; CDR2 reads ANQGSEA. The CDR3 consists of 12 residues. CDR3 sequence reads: CSVEFRYNEQFF. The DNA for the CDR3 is TGCAGCGTTGAATTTAGGTACAATGAGCAGTTCTTC.

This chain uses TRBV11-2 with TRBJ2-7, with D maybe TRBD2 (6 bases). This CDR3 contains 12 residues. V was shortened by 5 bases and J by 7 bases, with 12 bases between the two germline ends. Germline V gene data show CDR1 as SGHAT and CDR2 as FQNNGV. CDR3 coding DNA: TGTGCCAGCAGCGCTTCTAGCGAGGAGCAGTACTTC. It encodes CASSASSEEQYF.

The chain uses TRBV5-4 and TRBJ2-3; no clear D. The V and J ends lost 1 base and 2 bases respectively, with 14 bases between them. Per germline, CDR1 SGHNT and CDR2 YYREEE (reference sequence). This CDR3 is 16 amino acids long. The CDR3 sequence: CASSLRKQLPTDTQYF. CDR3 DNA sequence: TGTGCCAGCAGCTTGCGTAAACAGCTCCCCACAGATACGCAGTATTTT. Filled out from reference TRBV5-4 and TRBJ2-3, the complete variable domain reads ETGVTQSPTHLIKTRGQQVTLRCSSQSGHNTVSWYQQALGQGPQFIFQYYREEENGRGNFPPRFSGLQFPNYSSELNVNALELDDSALYLCASSLRKQLPTDTQYFGPGTRLTVL.

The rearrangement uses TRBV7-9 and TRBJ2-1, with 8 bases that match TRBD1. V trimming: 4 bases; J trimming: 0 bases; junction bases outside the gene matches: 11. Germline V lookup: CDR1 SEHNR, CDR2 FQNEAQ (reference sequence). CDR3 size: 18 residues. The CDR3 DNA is TGTGCCAGCAGCTCCCGGATGACAGGGGCGAGCTCCTACAATGAGCAGTTCTTC. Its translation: CASSSRMTGASSYNEQFF.

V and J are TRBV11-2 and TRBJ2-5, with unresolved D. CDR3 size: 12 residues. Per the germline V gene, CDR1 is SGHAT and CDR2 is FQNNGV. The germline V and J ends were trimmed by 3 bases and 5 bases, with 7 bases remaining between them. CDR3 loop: CASSLLEETQYF. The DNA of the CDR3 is TGTGCCAGCAGCTTGTTGGAGGAGACCCAGTACTTC.

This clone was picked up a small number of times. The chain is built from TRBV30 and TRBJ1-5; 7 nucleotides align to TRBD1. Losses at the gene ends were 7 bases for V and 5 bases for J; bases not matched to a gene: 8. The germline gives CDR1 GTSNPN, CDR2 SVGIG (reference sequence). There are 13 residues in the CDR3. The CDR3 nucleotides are TGTGCCTCCCGGGAGCAGGGGGATCAGCCCCAGCATTTT. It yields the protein CASREQGDQPQHF.

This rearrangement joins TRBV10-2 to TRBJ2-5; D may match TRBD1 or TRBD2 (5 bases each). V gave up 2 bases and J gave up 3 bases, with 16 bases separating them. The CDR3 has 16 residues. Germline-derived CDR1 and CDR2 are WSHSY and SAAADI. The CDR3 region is CASSEPSRGAEETQYF. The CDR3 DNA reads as TGCGCCAGCAGTGAGCCGAGTCGAGGGGCCGAAGAGACCCAGTACTTC.

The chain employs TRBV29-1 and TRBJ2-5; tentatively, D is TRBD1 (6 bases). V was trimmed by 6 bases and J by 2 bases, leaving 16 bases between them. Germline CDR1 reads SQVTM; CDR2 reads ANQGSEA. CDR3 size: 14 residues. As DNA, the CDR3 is TGCAGCGTCGACTTGACAGGCTTTCAAGAGACCCAGTACTTC. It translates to CSVDLTGFQETQYF.

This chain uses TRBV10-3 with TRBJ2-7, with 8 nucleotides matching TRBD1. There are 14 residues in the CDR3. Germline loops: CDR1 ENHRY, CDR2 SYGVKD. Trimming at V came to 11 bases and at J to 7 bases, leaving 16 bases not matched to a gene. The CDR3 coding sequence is TGTGCCGTCGGTCGTGGACAGGGACCCTGGGAGCAGTACTTC. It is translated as CAVGRGQGPWEQYF.

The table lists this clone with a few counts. For the CDR3, the DNA is TGTGCCAGCAGTGTTGGGAACAGGGTCCCCTATGGCTACACCTTC. Its translation is CASSVGNRVPYGYTF. This chain joins TRBV2 and TRBJ1-2; a weak D match, TRBD1 (6 bases). CDR3 length: 15 amino acids. Germline values: CDR1 SNHLY, CDR2 FYNNEI. Trimming cost V 4 bases and J 4 bases, with 16 bases left between them.

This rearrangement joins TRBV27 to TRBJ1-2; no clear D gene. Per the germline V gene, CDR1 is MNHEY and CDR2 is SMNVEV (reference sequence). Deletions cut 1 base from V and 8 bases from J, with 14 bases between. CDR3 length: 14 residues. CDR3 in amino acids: CASSLYGSSLGYTF. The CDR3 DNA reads TGTGCCAGCAGTTTATATGGGTCTTCGTTGGGCTACACCTTC.

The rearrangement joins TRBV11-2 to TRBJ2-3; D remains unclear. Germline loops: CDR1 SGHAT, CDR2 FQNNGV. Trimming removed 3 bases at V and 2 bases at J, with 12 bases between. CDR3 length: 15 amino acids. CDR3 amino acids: CASSFDLGHTDTQYF. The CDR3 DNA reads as TGTGCCAGCAGCTTCGATCTTGGGCACACAGATACGCAGTATTTT. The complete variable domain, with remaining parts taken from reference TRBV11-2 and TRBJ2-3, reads EAGVAQSPRYKIIEKRQSVAFWCNPISGHATLYWYQQILGQGPKLLIQFQNNGVVDDSQLPKDRFSAERLKGVDSTLKIQPAKLEDSAVYLCASSFDLGHTDTQYFGPGTRLTVL.

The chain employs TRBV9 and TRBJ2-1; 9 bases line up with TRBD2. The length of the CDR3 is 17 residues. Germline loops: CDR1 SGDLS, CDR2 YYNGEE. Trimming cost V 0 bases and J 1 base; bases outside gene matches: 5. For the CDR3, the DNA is TGTGCCAGCAGCGTAGCTGGTCTAGCGGGGTCCTACAATGAGCAGTTCTTC. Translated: CASSVAGLAGSYNEQFF.